These 17 T cell receptor beta chains were sequenced from one sample in a study of TIL therapy for anti-PD-1-resistant metastatic lung cancer. Time point specified: pre-treatment sample, taken before nivolumab and TIL therapy. The libraries were made with immunoSEQ v3. The repertoire was sequenced with immunoSEQ multiplex PCR; TCRdb's copy has only in-frame clones and lacks some. The sample yields tens of thousands of clones, 55% to 75% seen once. Specimen: blood, collected at baseline. Receptors originate from a person aged 25 to 80 with non-small cell lung cancer.

The chain links TRBV5-1 to TRBJ2-5; 7 nucleotides align to TRBD1. The V segment lost 4 bases and the J segment 1 base; nucleotides outside the gene matches: 4. Germline CDR1 is SGHRS and CDR2 is YFSETQ. There are 14 residues in the CDR3. CDR3 DNA sequence: TGCGCCAGCAGCCCGGGGACAGCCCAAGAGACCCAGTACTTC. This translates into CASSPGTAQETQYF.

The CDR3 nucleotides read TGTGCCAGCAGCGGGACAGTCCCCGGGGAGCTGTTTTTT. It encodes CASSGTVPGELFF. The chain employs TRBV2 and TRBJ2-2, with TRBD1 identical over 7 bases. J was trimmed by 6 bases and V by 6 bases; bases with no gene match: 4. This CDR3 has 13 residues. Germline V gene sequence: CDR1 SNHLY, CDR2 FYNNEI.

V is TRBV6-4 and J is TRBJ2-3, with TRBD2 matching 10 bases. V shed 1 base and J 4 bases; nucleotides not matched to a gene: 5. The germline V gene has CDR1 MRHNA and CDR2 SNTAGT. This CDR3 spans 16 amino acids. CDR3 sequence: CASSDFLAGGADTQYF. The CDR3 DNA reads as TGTGCCAGCAGTGACTTTTTAGCGGGGGGCGCAGATACGCAGTATTTT.

This sequence joins TRBV5-8 and TRBJ1-1; D is possibly TRBD1 (6 bases). Germline V CDR1 and CDR2: SGHTS, YDEGEE. Between the trimmed V and J ends, which lost 1 base and 0 bases, there was a span of 10 bases. The CDR3 consists of 15 residues. This CDR3 is CASSLIGDMNTEAFF. The CDR3 region has the DNA TGTGCCAGCAGCTTGATAGGGGACATGAACACTGAAGCTTTCTTT.

This clone was seen more than once but under ten times. The rearrangement joins TRBV7-9 to TRBJ1-2; maybe TRBD1 (6 bases). With 7 bases removed from V and 4 bases from J, the gap between germline ends came to 7 bases. Germline lookup yields CDR1 SEHNR and CDR2 FQNEAQ (reference sequence). The CDR3 has 11 residues. As DNA, the CDR3 is TGTGCCAGCAAGGGGGGCTATGGCTACACCTTC. It codes for CASKGGYGYTF.

The CDR3 loop reads CASSLVGTGGSGGNQPQHF. CDR3 sequence (DNA): TGTGCCAGCAGCTTAGTTGGGACAGGGGGCTCCGGCGGCAATCAGCCCCAGCATTTT. The chain carries TRBV7-9 and TRBJ1-5, with 12 nucleotides matching TRBD1. V lost 1 base to trimming and J lost 2 bases; unmatched junction nucleotides: 9. Germline CDR1 reads SEHNR; CDR2 reads FQNEAQ (reference sequence). The CDR3 extends over 19 amino acids.

The chain employs TRBV6-6 and TRBJ2-6; unclear D gene. This CDR3 has 15 amino acids. Between the trimmed V and J ends, which lost 1 base and 4 bases, there was a span of 8 bases. CDR1 is MNHNY and CDR2 is SVGAGI in the germline V gene (reference sequence). CDR3 coding DNA: TGTGCCAGCAGTTACTACAGATCCGGGGCCAACGTCCTGACTTTC. Protein sequence: CASSYYRSGANVLTF.

This chain uses TRBV7-9 with TRBJ1-1, with no clear D. The germline gives CDR1 SEHNR, CDR2 FQNEAQ (reference sequence). This CDR3 spans 14 amino acids. The V gene lost 1 base and the J gene lost 1 base, with 7 bases spanning the gap. The CDR3 here is CASSLVYENTEAFF. The DNA for the CDR3 is TGTGCCAGCAGCTTAGTCTATGAGAACACTGAAGCTTTCTTT.

The chain joins TRBV28 to TRBJ1-3; D not certain. Germline CDR1 reads MDHEN; CDR2 reads SYDVKM. CDR3 length equals 14 residues. Trimming stripped 6 bases from V and 0 bases from J, with 9 bases between. The DNA of the CDR3 is TGTGCCAGCAGCGATAATTACTCTGGAAACACCATATATTTT. Protein product: CASSDNYSGNTIYF.

This clone was counted a few times. The chain employs TRBV11-2 and TRBJ1-5, with 7 positions matching TRBD1. CDR3 size: 13 residues. The J segment lost 6 bases and the V segment lost 6 bases, leaving 5 bases of the junction unmatched. Germline CDR1 is SGHAT and CDR2 is FQNNGV. The CDR3 sequence: CASSTGDAQPQHF. The CDR3 nucleotides are TGTGCCAGCAGTACAGGGGACGCTCAGCCCCAGCATTTT.

This clone occurred once. The V call is TRBV5-1, the J call TRBJ2-1; TRBD2 matches 9 bases. V trimming: 0 bases; J trimming: 6 bases; junction bases outside the gene matches: 13. The CDR3 loop spans 18 amino acids. Germline values: CDR1 SGHRS, CDR2 YFSETQ. The CDR3 reads CASSLAPRNSGGLNEQFF. The CDR3 DNA sequence: TGCGCCAGCAGCTTGGCCCCACGTAATAGCGGGGGCCTCAATGAGCAGTTCTTC.

The V call is TRBV5-4, the J call TRBJ2-5; 8 positions agree with TRBD2. The germline gives CDR1 SGHNT, CDR2 YYREEE (reference sequence). This CDR3 comprises 14 residues. The V segment lost 4 bases and the J segment 4 bases; nucleotides outside the gene matches: 6. The DNA of the CDR3 is TGTGCCAGCAGCCCAGGACTAGCATTAGAGACCCAGTACTTC. Translating it yields CASSPGLALETQYF.

This clone appeared once. J is TRBJ2-1 and V is TRBV14; 10 bases align to TRBD2. CDR1 and CDR2 (germline): SGHDN, FVKESK. This CDR3 spans 16 amino acids. V lost 4 bases and J lost 7; bases outside the gene matches: 10. This CDR3 reads CASSPLAGAPRNEQFF. The CDR3 region has the DNA TGTGCCAGCAGCCCCCTAGCGGGGGCTCCTCGGAATGAGCAGTTCTTC.

The genes are TRBV4-2 and TRBJ2-1; D uncertain. Trimming cost V 0 bases and J 7 bases, with 13 bases left between them. The CDR3 spans 15 residues. CDR1 and CDR2 (germline): LGHNA, YNFKEQ. CDR3 in amino acids: CASSQEPGAYNEQFF. DNA of the CDR3: TGTGCCAGCAGCCAAGAACCGGGTGCTTATAATGAGCAGTTCTTC.

The V call is TRBV2, the J call TRBJ1-1; no clear D gene. Germline-derived CDR1 and CDR2 are SNHLY and FYNNEI. The V end was cut by 8 bases, the J end by 11 bases, with 15 bases between. This CDR3 spans 11 amino acids. CDR3 protein: CASVVELRAFF. CDR3 bases: TGTGCCAGCGTAGTAGAGTTGCGGGCTTTCTTT.

This clone was picked up a small number of times. The chain couples TRBV28 to TRBJ2-5, with D perhaps TRBD1 (6 bases). The germline gives CDR1 MDHEN, CDR2 SYDVKM. The germline V and J ends were trimmed by 5 bases and 4 bases, with 14 bases remaining between them. This CDR3 region has 14 residues. CDR3 amino acids: CASSRAPRGETQYF. The CDR3, as DNA: TGTGCCAGCAGTCGCGCACCCAGGGGAGAGACCCAGTACTTC.

The V and J genes are TRBV19 and TRBJ2-5; 7 bases agree with TRBD1. V gave up 5 bases and J gave up 6 bases; unmatched junction bases: 12. This CDR3 region has 15 residues. Germline V gene lookup returns CDR1 LNHDA and CDR2 SQIVND (reference sequence). CDR3 in amino acids: CASSPSTGTPKTQYF. The CDR3 DNA follows: TGTGCCAGTAGTCCCTCGACAGGGACGCCTAAGACCCAGTACTTC.